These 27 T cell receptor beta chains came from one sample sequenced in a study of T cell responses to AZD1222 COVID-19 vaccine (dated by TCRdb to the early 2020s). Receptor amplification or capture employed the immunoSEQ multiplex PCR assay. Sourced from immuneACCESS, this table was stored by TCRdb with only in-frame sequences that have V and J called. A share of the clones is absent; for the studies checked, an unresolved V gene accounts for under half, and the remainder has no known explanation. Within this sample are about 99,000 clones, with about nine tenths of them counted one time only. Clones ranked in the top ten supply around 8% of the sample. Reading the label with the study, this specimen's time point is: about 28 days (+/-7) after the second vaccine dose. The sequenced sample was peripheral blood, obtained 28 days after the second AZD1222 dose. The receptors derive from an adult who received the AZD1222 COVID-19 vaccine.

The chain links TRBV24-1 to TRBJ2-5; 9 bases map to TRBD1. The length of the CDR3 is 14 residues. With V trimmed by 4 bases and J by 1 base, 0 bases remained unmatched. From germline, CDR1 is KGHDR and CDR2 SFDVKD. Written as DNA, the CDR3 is TGTGCCACCAGTGAGACAGGGGGCCAAGAGACCCAGTACTTC. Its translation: CATSETGGQETQYF.

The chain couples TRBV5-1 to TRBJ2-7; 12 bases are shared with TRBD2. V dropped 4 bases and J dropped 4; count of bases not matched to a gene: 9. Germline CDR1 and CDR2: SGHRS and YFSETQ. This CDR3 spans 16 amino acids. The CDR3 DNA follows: TGCGCCAGCAGCACCGGACTAGCGGGAAACTCGTACGAGCAGTACTTC. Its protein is CASSTGLAGNSYEQYF.

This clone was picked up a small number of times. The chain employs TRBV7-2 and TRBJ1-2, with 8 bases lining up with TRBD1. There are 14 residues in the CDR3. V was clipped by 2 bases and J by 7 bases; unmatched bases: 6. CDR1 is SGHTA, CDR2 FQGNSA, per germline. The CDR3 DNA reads TGTGCCAGCAGCTTACAGACAGGGGATGGTGGCTACACCTTC. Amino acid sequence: CASSLQTGDGGYTF.

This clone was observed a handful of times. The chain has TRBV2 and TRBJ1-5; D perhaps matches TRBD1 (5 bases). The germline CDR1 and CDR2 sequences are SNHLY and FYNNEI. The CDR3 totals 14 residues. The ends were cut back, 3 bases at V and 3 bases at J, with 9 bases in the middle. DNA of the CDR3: TGTGCCAGCAGTGAGTCAGGGTCCAATCAGCCCCAGCATTTT. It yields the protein CASSESGSNQPQHF. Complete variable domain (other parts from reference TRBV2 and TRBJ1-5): EPEVTQTPSHQVTQMGQEVILRCVPISNHLYFYWYRQILGQKVEFLVSFYNNEISEKSEIFDDQFSVERPDGSNFTLKIRSTKLEDSAMYFCASSESGSNQPQHFGDGTRLSIL.

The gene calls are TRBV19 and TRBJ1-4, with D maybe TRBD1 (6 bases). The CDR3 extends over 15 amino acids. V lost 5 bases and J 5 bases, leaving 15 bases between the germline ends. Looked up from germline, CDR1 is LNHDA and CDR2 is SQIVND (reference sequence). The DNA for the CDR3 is TGTGCCAGTAGTGCTTGGACAGAGGCAAATGAAAAACTGTTTTTT. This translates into CASSAWTEANEKLFF. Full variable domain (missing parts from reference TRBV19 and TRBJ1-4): DGGITQSPKYLFRKEGQNVTLSCEQNLNHDAMYWYRQDPGQGLRLIYYSQIVNDFQKGDIAEGYSVSREKKESFPLTVTSAQKNPTAFYLCASSAWTEANEKLFFGSGTQLSVL.

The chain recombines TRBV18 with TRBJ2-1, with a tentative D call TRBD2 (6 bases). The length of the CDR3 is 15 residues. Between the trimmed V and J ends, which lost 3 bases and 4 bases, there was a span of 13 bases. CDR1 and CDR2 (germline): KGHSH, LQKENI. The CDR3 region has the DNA TGTGCCAGCTCACCGGGGCCGGGAGCTTACAATGAGCAGTTCTTC. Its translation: CASSPGPGAYNEQFF.

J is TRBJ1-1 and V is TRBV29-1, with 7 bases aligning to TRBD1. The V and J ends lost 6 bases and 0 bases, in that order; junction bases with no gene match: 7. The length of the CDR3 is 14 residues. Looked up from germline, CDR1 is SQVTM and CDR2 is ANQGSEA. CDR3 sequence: CSVKDRRMNTEAFF. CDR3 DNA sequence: TGCAGCGTAAAGGACAGGCGGATGAACACTGAAGCTTTCTTT.

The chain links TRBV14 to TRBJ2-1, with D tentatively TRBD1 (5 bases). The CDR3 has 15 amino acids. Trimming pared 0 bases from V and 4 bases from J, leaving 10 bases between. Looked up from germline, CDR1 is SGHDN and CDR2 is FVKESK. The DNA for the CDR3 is TGTGCCAGCAGCCAAGAGTGGGGCCCATACAATGAGCAGTTCTTC. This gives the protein CASSQEWGPYNEQFF. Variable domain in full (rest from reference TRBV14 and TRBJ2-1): EAGVTQFPSHSVIEKGQTVTLRCDPISGHDNLYWYRRVMGKEIKFLLHFVKESKQDESGMPNNRFLAERTGGTYSTLKVQPAELEDSGVYFCASSQEWGPYNEQFFGPGTRLTVL.

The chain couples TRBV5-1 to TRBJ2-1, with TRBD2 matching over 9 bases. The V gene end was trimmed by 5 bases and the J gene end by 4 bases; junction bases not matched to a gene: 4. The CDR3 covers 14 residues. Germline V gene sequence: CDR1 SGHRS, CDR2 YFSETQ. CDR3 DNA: TGCGCCAGCAGTGCTAGCGGGGCTTACAATGAGCAGTTCTTC. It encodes CASSASGAYNEQFF.

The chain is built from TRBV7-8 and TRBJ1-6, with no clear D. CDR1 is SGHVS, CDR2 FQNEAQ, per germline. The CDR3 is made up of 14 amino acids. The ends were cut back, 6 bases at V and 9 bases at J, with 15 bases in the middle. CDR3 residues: CASSPAGVFSPLHF. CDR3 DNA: TGTGCCAGCAGTCCAGCCGGCGTCTTTTCACCCCTCCACTTT.

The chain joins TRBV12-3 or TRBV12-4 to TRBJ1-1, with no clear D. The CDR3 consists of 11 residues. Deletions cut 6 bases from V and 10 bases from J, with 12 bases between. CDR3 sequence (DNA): TGTGCCAGCAGCCTAGGACGAGGAGCTTTCTTT. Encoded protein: CASSLGRGAFF.

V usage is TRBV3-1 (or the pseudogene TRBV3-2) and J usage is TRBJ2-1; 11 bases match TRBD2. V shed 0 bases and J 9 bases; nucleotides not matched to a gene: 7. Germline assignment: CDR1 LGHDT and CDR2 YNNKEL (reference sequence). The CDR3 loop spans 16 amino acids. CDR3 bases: TGTGCCAGCAGCCAAGATCAACTAGCGGGAGAGGGTGAGCAGTTCTTC. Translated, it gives CASSQDQLAGEGEQFF.

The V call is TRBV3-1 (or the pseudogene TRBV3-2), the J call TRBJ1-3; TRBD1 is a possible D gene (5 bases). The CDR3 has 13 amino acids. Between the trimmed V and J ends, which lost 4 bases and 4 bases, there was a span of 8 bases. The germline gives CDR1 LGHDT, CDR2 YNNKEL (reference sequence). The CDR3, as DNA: TGTGCCAGCAGCCGGAACAGGGGAAACACCATATATTTT. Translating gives CASSRNRGNTIYF.

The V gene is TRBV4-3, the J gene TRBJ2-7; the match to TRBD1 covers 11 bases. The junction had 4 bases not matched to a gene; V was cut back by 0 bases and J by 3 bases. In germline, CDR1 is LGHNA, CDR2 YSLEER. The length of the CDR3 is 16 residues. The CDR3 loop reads CASSQDRGTGGYEQYF. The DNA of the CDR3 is TGCGCCAGCAGCCAAGATAGGGGGACAGGGGGCTACGAGCAGTACTTC.

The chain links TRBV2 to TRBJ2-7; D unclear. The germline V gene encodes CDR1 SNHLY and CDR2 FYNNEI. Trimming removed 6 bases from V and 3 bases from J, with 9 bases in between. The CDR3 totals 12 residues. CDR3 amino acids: CASSGPSYEQYF. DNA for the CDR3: TGTGCCAGCAGCGGTCCCAGCTACGAGCAGTACTTC.

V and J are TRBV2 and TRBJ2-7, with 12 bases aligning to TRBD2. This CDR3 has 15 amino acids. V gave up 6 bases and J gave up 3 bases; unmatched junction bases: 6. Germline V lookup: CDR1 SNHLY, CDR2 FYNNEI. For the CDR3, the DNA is TGTGCCAGCAGGGCGACTAGCGGGAGAGGCTACGAGCAGTACTTC. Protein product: CASRATSGRGYEQYF.

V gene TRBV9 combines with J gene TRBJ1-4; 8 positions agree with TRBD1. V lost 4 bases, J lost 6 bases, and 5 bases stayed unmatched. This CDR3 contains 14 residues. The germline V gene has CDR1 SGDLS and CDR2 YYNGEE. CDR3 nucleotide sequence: TGTGCCAGCAGCCAGGGGGCTTCCGATGAAAAACTGTTTTTT. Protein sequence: CASSQGASDEKLFF. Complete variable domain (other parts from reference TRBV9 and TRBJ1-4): DSGVTQTPKHLITATGQRVTLRCSPRSGDLSVYWYQQSLDQGLQFLIQYYNGEERAKGNILERFSAQQFPDLHSELNLSSLELGDSALYFCASSQGASDEKLFFGSGTQLSVL.

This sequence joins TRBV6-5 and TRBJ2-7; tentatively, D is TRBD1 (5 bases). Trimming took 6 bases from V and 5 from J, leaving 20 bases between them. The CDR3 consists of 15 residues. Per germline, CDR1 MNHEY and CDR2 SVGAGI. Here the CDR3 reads CASSRQSAGPNEQYF. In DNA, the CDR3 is TGTGCCAGCAGCCGACAGTCCGCAGGCCCGAACGAGCAGTACTTC.

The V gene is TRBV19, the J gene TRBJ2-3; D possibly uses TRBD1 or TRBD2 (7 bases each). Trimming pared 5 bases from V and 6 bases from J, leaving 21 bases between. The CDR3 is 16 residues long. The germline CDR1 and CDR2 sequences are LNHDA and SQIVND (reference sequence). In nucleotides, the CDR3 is TGTGCCAGTAGTTACCCAGGGGGGGCGCACTCGGATACGCAGTATTTT. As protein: CASSYPGGAHSDTQYF. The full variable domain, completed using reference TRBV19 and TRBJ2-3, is DGGITQSPKYLFRKEGQNVTLSCEQNLNHDAMYWYRQDPGQGLRLIYYSQIVNDFQKGDIAEGYSVSREKKESFPLTVTSAQKNPTAFYLCASSYPGGAHSDTQYFGPGTRLTVL.

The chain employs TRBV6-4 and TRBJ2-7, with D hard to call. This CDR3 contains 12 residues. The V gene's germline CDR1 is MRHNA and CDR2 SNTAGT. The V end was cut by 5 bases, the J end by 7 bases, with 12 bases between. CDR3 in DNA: TGTGCCAGCAGTAACGACGGCCGGGAGCAGTACTTC. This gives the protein CASSNDGREQYF.

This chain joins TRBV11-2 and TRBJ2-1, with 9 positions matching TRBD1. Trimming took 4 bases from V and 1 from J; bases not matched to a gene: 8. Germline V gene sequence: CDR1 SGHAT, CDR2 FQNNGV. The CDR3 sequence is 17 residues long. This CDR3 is CASSSLGTGWSYNEQFF. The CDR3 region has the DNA TGTGCCAGCAGCTCACTAGGGACAGGGTGGTCCTACAATGAGCAGTTCTTC.

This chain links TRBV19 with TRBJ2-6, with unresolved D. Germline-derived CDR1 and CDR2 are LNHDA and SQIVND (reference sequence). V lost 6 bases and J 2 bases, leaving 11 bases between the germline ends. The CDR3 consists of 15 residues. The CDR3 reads CASSNTAPGANVLTF. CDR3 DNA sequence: TGTGCCAGTAGCAATACAGCTCCTGGGGCCAACGTCCTGACTTTC. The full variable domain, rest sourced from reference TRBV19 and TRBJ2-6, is DGGITQSPKYLFRKEGQNVTLSCEQNLNHDAMYWYRQDPGQGLRLIYYSQIVNDFQKGDIAEGYSVSREKKESFPLTVTSAQKNPTAFYLCASSNTAPGANVLTFGAGSRLTVL.

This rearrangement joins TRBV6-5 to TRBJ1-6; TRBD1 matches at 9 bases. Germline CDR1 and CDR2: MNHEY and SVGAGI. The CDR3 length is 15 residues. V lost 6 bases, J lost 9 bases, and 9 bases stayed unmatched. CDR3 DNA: TGTGCCAGCAGGAATACCGGGACAGGGTCTTCACCCCTCCACTTT. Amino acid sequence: CASRNTGTGSSPLHF.

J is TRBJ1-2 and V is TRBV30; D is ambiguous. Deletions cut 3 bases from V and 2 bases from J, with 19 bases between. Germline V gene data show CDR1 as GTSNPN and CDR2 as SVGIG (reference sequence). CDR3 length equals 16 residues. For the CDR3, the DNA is TGTGCCTGGAGAGTGTGGAGCCACCAAGGGAACTATGGCTACACCTTC. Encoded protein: CAWRVWSHQGNYGYTF.

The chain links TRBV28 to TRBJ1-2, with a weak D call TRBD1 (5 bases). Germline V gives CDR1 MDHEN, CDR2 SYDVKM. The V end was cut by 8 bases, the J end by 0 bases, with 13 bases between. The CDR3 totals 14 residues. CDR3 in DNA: TGTGCCAGCTTCCCGGGAGGGGCTAACTATGGCTACACCTTC. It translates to CASFPGGANYGYTF.

The CDR3 nucleotides read TGCGCCAGCAGCCAAGATACGGGAGGCGGGGAGACCCAGTACTTC. It is translated as CASSQDTGGGETQYF. The rearrangement joins TRBV4-1 to TRBJ2-5; 7 bases match TRBD2. The CDR3 has 15 amino acids. CDR1 MGHRA and CDR2 YSYEKL come from the germline V gene. V lost 0 bases and J lost 5; bases outside the gene matches: 6.

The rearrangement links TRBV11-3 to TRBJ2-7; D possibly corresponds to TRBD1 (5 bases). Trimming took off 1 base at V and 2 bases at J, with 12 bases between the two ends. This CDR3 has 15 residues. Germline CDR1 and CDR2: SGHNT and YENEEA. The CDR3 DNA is TGTGCCAGCAGCTTAGGTCCCACAGGCACCTACGAGCAGTACTTC. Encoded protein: CASSLGPTGTYEQYF. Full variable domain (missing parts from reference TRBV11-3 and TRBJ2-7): EAGVVQSPRYKIIEKKQPVAFWCNPISGHNTLYWYLQNLGQGPELLIRYENEEAVDDSQLPKDRFSAERLKGVDSTLKIQPAELGDSAVYLCASSLGPTGTYEQYFGPGTRLTVT.